These 23 T cell receptor beta chains came from one sample sequenced in a study of control samples from healthy donors and cancer patients. TCRdb keeps only in-frame clones here, not all; method: immunoSEQ multiplex PCR. The sample has about 130,000 clones; 85% to 95% are singletons. Sample: PBMCs. These receptors were collected from a man in his fifties or sixties with head and neck cancer.

V and J are TRBV6-6 and TRBJ1-6; D is perhaps TRBD1 (5 bases). Germline CDR1 and CDR2: MNHNY and SVGAGI (reference sequence). This CDR3 has 14 residues. Trimming shortened V by 5 bases and J by 9 bases, and 14 bases separated the two germline ends. CDR3 amino acids: CASSLDGTSSPLHF. The CDR3 DNA reads as TGTGCCAGCAGTCTGGACGGGACGTCTTCACCCCTCCACTTT.

The gene calls are TRBV29-1 and TRBJ2-7, with D possibly matching TRBD1 (5 bases). Germline CDR1 and CDR2: SQVTM and ANQGSEA. CDR3 size: 13 residues. V was shortened by 6 bases and J by 4 bases, with 16 bases between the two germline ends. DNA for the CDR3: TGCAGCGTCCGCTCCGAGACAGTGTACGAGCAGTACTTC. Its protein product is CSVRSETVYEQYF.

In this sample, this clone turned up once. The rearrangement uses TRBV5-1 and TRBJ2-4; TRBD1 or TRBD2 may be the D gene (5 bases each). V shed 4 bases and J shed 1 base, with 12 bases lying between them. Germline V CDR1 and CDR2: SGHRS, YFSETQ. This CDR3 region has 15 residues. The CDR3, as DNA: TGCGCCAGCAGCGGGGGTCTGAGGGCCAAAAACATTCAGTACTTC. As protein: CASSGGLRAKNIQYF.

The chain is built from TRBV27 and TRBJ1-2; D not resolved. The CDR3 loop spans 14 amino acids. The V gene lost 2 bases and the J gene lost 4 bases, with 11 bases spanning the gap. Germline-derived CDR1 and CDR2 are MNHEY and SMNVEV (reference sequence). The CDR3 loop is CASSLGRKGYGYTF. The CDR3 DNA is TGTGCCAGCAGTTTAGGTAGGAAAGGCTATGGCTACACCTTC.

The V and J genes are TRBV6-2 or TRBV6-3 and TRBJ2-5, with 9 bases identical to TRBD2. Unmatched junction bases numbered 1, after V lost 5 bases and J lost 3 bases. CDR3 size: 13 residues. Germline V CDR1 and CDR2: MNHEY, SVGEGT. CDR3 amino acids: CASSVAGEETQYF. The CDR3 region has the DNA TGTGCCAGCAGTGTAGCGGGGGAAGAGACCCAGTACTTC.

V usage is TRBV6-5 and J usage is TRBJ2-7; possibly TRBD2 for D (6 bases). V was cut by 0 bases and J by 2 bases, with 14 bases left in between. The CDR3 runs to 16 residues. The germline V gene encodes CDR1 MNHEY and CDR2 SVGAGI. In DNA form, the CDR3 reads TGTGCCAGCAGTTACTCGCTAGGGACTGCTACCTACGAGCAGTACTTC. Its protein is CASSYSLGTATYEQYF.

Only a few counts were recorded for this clone. This rearrangement joins TRBV5-6 to TRBJ1-2; D is unresolved. The CDR3 is made up of 14 amino acids. CDR1 and CDR2 from the germline V gene are SGHDT and YYEEEE. Trimming removed 0 bases at V and 5 bases at J, with 11 bases between. The CDR3 spells CASSLEGARYGYTF. CDR3 nucleotide sequence: TGTGCCAGCAGCTTGGAGGGCGCCAGGTATGGCTACACCTTC.

This clone was seen ten or more times. The V gene is TRBV7-3, the J gene TRBJ2-5; the match to TRBD2 covers 11 bases. This CDR3 is built from 16 residues. V shed 7 bases and J 2 bases; nucleotides not matched to a gene: 9. CDR1 and CDR2 from the germline V gene are SGHTA and FQGTGA. Here the CDR3 reads CASTQGLAGGQETQYF. The CDR3 DNA reads TGTGCCAGCACCCAAGGCCTAGCGGGGGGACAAGAGACCCAGTACTTC.

This chain connects TRBV7-2 to TRBJ2-7; 7 bases agree with TRBD2. The CDR3 runs to 17 residues. CDR1 is SGHTA, CDR2 FQGNSA, per germline. V gave up 1 base and J gave up 4 bases; unmatched junction bases: 13. CDR3 sequence (DNA): TGTGCCAGCAGCTTAGTTCCCTCAGGCGGGGGACCTTACGAGCAGTACTTC. It translates to CASSLVPSGGGPYEQYF.

V and J are TRBV7-9 and TRBJ2-1; D is perhaps TRBD1 (5 bases). V was pared by 5 bases and J by 7 bases, with 12 bases between. Germline loops: CDR1 SEHNR, CDR2 FQNEAQ (reference sequence). The CDR3 is 13 residues long. The CDR3 reads CASSRSPGNEQFF. CDR3 DNA sequence: TGTGCCAGCAGCCGTTCCCCAGGGAATGAGCAGTTCTTC.

The V gene is TRBV5-4, the J gene TRBJ2-2, with D possibly matching TRBD1 (6 bases). This CDR3 spans 13 amino acids. Trimming removed 10 bases from V and 4 bases from J, with 14 bases in between. Per germline, CDR1 SGHNT and CDR2 YYREEE (reference sequence). The CDR3 loop reads CASSLGGTGELFF. CDR3 sequence (DNA): TGTGCCTCGAGCCTAGGGGGCACCGGGGAGCTGTTTTTT.

This chain links TRBV9 with TRBJ2-7, with TRBD2 identical over 11 bases. The J segment lost 6 bases and the V segment lost 3 bases, leaving 5 bases of the junction unmatched. The CDR3 covers 14 residues. Germline-derived CDR1 and CDR2 are SGDLS and YYNGEE. The chain's CDR3 is CASSATSGALEQYF. The DNA for the CDR3 is TGTGCCAGCAGCGCGACTAGCGGGGCCCTCGAGCAGTACTTC.

The rearrangement links TRBV6-5 to TRBJ1-2; no clear D gene. The V gene's germline CDR1 is MNHEY and CDR2 SVGAGI. V lost 0 bases, J lost 8 bases, and 16 bases lay in between. The CDR3 is 15 residues long. CDR3 protein: CASSYSKPGIGGYTF. For the CDR3, the DNA is TGTGCCAGCAGTTACTCGAAACCGGGAATAGGGGGCTACACCTTC.

This chain joins TRBV5-4 and TRBJ2-5, with 9 nucleotides matching TRBD2. Germline V CDR1 and CDR2: SGHNT, YYREEE (reference sequence). With V trimmed by 0 bases and J by 2 bases, 5 bases remained unmatched. CDR3 size: 16 residues. CDR3: CASSLESGGLQETQYF. CDR3 DNA sequence: TGTGCCAGCAGCTTGGAGAGCGGGGGGCTACAAGAGACCCAGTACTTC.

In its sample, this clone was seen once. One end of the junction varies from germline; a read error may be responsible. The CDR3 DNA sequence: TGCGCCAGCAGCCAAGGACAGAGGACCTCCTTC. Translated, it gives CASSQGQRTSF. The rearrangement uses TRBV4-1 and TRBJ1-2; perhaps TRBD1 as D (5 bases). CDR3 length: 11 amino acids. In germline, CDR1 is MGHRA, CDR2 YSYEKL.

V is TRBV30 and J is TRBJ1-4, with D unclear. V was shortened by 0 bases and J by 7 bases, with 9 bases between the two germline ends. This CDR3 is built from 13 residues. Germline V gives CDR1 GTSNPN, CDR2 SVGIG (reference sequence). The CDR3 DNA follows: TGTGCCTGGAGTGTAGTCCAGCGTGAAAAACTGTTTTTT. This encodes CAWSVVQREKLFF. The variable domain in full, completed from reference TRBV30 and TRBJ1-4, reads SQTIHQWPATLVQPVGSPLSLECTVEGTSNPNLYWYRQAAGRGLQLLFYSVGIGQISSEVPQNLSASRPQDRQFILSSKKLLLSDSGFYLCAWSVVQREKLFFGSGTQLSVL.

This chain uses TRBV4-3 with TRBJ1-1; D is unresolved. Germline CDR1 is LGHNA and CDR2 is YSLEER. Trimming pared 0 bases from V and 8 bases from J, leaving 13 bases between. The CDR3 contains 14 residues. The CDR3 loop reads CASSQDRQVREAFF. In nucleotides, the CDR3 is TGCGCCAGCAGCCAAGATCGGCAGGTCCGGGAAGCTTTCTTT.

The V gene is TRBV9, the J gene TRBJ1-2, with D uncertain. This CDR3 has 18 residues. Trimming took 4 bases from V and 0 from J, leaving 22 bases between them. Germline V lookup: CDR1 SGDLS, CDR2 YYNGEE. Here the CDR3 reads CASSSLVQDPPSNYGYTF. As DNA, the CDR3 is TGTGCCAGCAGCTCCCTGGTGCAGGACCCCCCCTCTAACTATGGCTACACCTTC.

This chain connects TRBV29-1 to TRBJ2-7, with unresolved D. Germline-derived CDR1 and CDR2 are SQVTM and ANQGSEA. The CDR3 spans 13 residues. The germline V and J ends were trimmed by 2 bases and 0 bases, with 8 bases remaining between them. The CDR3 protein is CSVELAHSYEQYF. The DNA for the CDR3 is TGCAGCGTTGAATTAGCACACTCCTACGAGCAGTACTTC.

V and J are TRBV7-9 and TRBJ2-7; TRBD1 might be the D (5 bases). Germline loops: CDR1 SEHNR, CDR2 FQNEAQ (reference sequence). The V end lost 3 bases, the J end lost 3 bases, and 15 bases lay between the germline ends. The CDR3 has 15 amino acids. CDR3 DNA: TGTGCCAGCAGCTTGGGGCCAGGACAACTCTACGAGCAGTACTTC. It codes for CASSLGPGQLYEQYF. The full variable domain, its missing parts supplied by reference TRBV7-9 and TRBJ2-7, is DTGVSQNPRHKITKRGQNVTFRCDPISEHNRLYWYRQTLGQGPEFLTYFQNEAQLEKSRLLSDRFSAERPKGSFSTLEIQRTEQGDSAMYLCASSLGPGQLYEQYFGPGTRLTVT.

The CDR3 DNA sequence: TGTGCCAGCAGCTTGGGGACAGCGTATGGCTACACCTTC. This codes for CASSLGTAYGYTF. V and J are TRBV7-3 and TRBJ1-2; TRBD1 aligns across 7 bases. V shed 3 bases, J shed 5 bases, and the junction held 3 bases outside the gene matches. Per germline, CDR1 SGHTA and CDR2 FQGTGA. The CDR3 has 13 residues.

The V gene is TRBV7-3, the J gene TRBJ1-1; D unresolved. The CDR3 is 14 residues long. Per germline, CDR1 SGHTA and CDR2 FQGTGA. Between the trimmed V and J ends, which lost 1 base and 8 bases, there was a span of 14 bases. The CDR3 nucleotides are TGTGCCAGCAGCTTAAGTAAGGGTAGTTCGGAAGCTTTCTTT. Protein sequence: CASSLSKGSSEAFF. Filled out from reference TRBV7-3 and TRBJ1-1, the complete variable domain reads GAGVSQTPSNKVTEKGKYVELRCDPISGHTALYWYRQSLGQGPEFLIYFQGTGAADDSGLPNDRFFAVRPEGSVSTLKIQRTERGDSAVYLCASSLSKGSSEAFFGQGTRLTVV.

The chain is built from TRBV6-6 and TRBJ2-2, with no clear D. The CDR3 totals 13 residues. Germline lookup yields CDR1 MNHNY and CDR2 SVGAGI (reference sequence). Trimming stripped 2 bases from V and 5 bases from J, with 6 bases between. The CDR3 sequence: CASSYGETGELFF. CDR3 nucleotide sequence: TGTGCCAGCAGTTACGGGGAAACCGGGGAGCTGTTTTTT.